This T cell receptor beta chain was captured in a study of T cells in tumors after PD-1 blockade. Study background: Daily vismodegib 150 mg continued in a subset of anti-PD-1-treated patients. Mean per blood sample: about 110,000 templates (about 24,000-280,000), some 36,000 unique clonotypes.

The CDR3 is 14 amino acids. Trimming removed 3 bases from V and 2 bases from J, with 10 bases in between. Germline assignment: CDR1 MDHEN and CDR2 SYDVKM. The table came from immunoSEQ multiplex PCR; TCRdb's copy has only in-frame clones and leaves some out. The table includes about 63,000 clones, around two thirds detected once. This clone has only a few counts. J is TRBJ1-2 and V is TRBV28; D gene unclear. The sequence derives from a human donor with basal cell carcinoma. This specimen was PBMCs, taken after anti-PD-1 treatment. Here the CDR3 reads CASSLSMENYGYTF. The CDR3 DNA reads TGTGCCAGCAGTTTGTCCATGGAAAACTATGGCTACACCTTC.